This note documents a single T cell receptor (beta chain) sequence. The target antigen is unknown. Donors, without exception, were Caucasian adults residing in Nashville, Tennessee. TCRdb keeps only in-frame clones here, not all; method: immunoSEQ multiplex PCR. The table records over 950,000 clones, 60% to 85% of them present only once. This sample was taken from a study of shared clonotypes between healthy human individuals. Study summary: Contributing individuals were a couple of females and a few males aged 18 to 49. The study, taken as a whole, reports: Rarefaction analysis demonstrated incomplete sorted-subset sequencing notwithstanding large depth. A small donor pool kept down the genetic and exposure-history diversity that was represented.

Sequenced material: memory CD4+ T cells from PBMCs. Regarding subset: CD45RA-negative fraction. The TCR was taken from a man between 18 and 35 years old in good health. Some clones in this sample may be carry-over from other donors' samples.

CDR3 loop: CASSHRLAGDYEQYF. Written as DNA, the CDR3 is TGTGCCAGCAGCCACCGACTAGCGGGAGACTACGAGCAGTACTTC. The chain is built from TRBV7-2 and TRBJ2-7; 12 bases map to TRBD2. The V gene end was trimmed by 5 bases and the J gene end by 3 bases; junction bases not matched to a gene: 5. The CDR3 contains 15 residues. Germline V lookup: CDR1 SGHTA, CDR2 FQGNSA.